The source of this T cell receptor beta chain is a study of shared clonotypes between healthy human individuals (dated by TCRdb to the early 2020s). Regarding the complete study: The cohort comprised two women and a few men aged 18 to 49 years. Leukapheresis yielded between about 0.8 and 9.5 billion PBMCs per donor. The study deeply sequenced blood TCR repertoires of 5 or 6 healthy adults to estimate repertoire size and the extent of clonotype sharing between individuals. For each donor, CD4 naive and CD4 memory were each given three plates, CD8 naive was given two plates, and CD8 memory was given one plate. To increase sequencing depth and limit assay-specific biases, different laboratories used diverse techniques to prepare libraries and sequence TCR repertoires.

TCR CDR3 regions were amplified from genomic DNA by multiplex PCR using the deep immunoSEQ assay. Genomic DNA extracted from each cell subset was distributed evenly over all wells of several immunoSEQ 96-well plates, and each plate served as one replicate. For sorted subsets, each replicate PCR was loaded with 200 to 250 ng genomic DNA, equivalent to 25,000 to 35,000 T cell genomes. Purified libraries were measured with a Qubit 3.0 fluorometer, size-checked on a Bioanalyzer 2100, and measured again with the KAPA Library Quantification kit. A separate single-read 150-cycle Illumina NextSeq 550 flow cell was used to sequence each immunoSEQ 96-well plate. Turning to the authors' computational methods: Because only junctional sequences without quality scores were contained in the immunoSEQ output, filtering matching that applied to full-length reads could not be performed. Sequences were annotated with PyIR, a Python wrapper for IgBLAST v1.9, using IMGT germline references to assign V/J genes and CDR3. Reads with weak V/J assignments (E-value above 1e-6), missing CDR3, stop codons, out-of-frame junctions, or ambiguous translated residues were removed. A V3J clonotype was defined by an identical inferred V gene, J gene, and CDR3 amino acid sequence. Percentage overlap between repertoires was calculated by dividing the number of shared unique clonotypes by the size of the smaller repertoire. Richness of each repertoire was evaluated using RTK rarefaction, the Chao1 estimator, and Recon v2.1 estimates of unobserved clonotypes. For all TCRbeta clonotypes obtained by the gDNA method from a few donors, generation probabilities were computed with OLGA. The table comes from immuneACCESS by way of TCRdb, which keeps in-frame sequences with V and J called. Part of the clones is missing from these tables; in studies checked, under half for an unresolved V gene and the rest for unknown reasons. V, J and clone size are those of that table, while D and trimming were read from the DNA. This sample comprises about 2.3 million clones, 85% to 95% of them detected only once. The biggest ten clones account for 0.39% of the sample.

Findings and caveats that apply to the study as a whole: Larger estimated clonotype richness was generally found for naive subsets than for memory subsets. Sampling was limited to blood, and TCR repertoires in tissue likely differ from TCR repertoires in blood. Pairwise subsampling led to the expectation that sequencing depth would affect the degree of clonotype sharing among donors. Rarefaction of sorted-subset datasets indicated incomplete sequencing despite the large sequencing depth. Across four donors, about 5.2% of naive CD4, around 3.5% of naive CD8, approximately 2.5% of memory CD4, and under 0.45% of memory CD8 clonotypes were shared. Because the study included a small number of donors, the genetic and exposure-history diversity represented was limited. Higher generation probabilities were observed for clonotypes shared by all four sorted-subset donors than for non-shared clonotypes.

The donors were healthy, HIV-negative adults with no recently reported acute infections or vaccinations. All donors were Caucasian adults living in Nashville, Tennessee, USA. CD4+ T cells were enriched by magnetic negative selection, after which naive cells were positively selected on CD45RA and the negative fraction was taken as the memory subset. Blood was obtained by leukapheresis, after which PBMCs were separated by Ficoll-Histopaque density gradient centrifugation and cryopreserved in liquid nitrogen vapor phase. Purity and quantity of every magnetically sorted T cell population were checked by analytical flow cytometry. Genomic DNA was isolated from every sorted fraction and measured by UV absorbance on a Nanodrop 2000c. Including cysteine and phenylalanine, the CDR3 has 15 amino acids. Just CDR3 DNA is preserved here, 45 bases in frame from base 1. The germline V end is reduced by 0 bases and the J end by 6 bases; junction bases left unmatched: 0. CDR1 is given as SGHNT and CDR2 as YYREEE, both from the germline V gene (reference sequence).

Concerning this clone: This receptor's antigen is unknown. The sample holds no much larger clone one base away, and base qualities are not on file.

The chain joins TRBV5-4 to TRBJ2-1, with TRBD2 matching 13 junction bases. Material: naive CD4+ T cells from PBMCs. What this sample's cell subset or site label stands for: CD45RA+ positively selected. The sequence was collected from a man between 18 and 29 years old in good health. Some clones in this sample may be carry-over from other donors' samples. DNA sequence: TGTGCCAGCAGCTTGGGGACTAGCGGGAGCAATGAGCAGTTCTTC. This is translated as CASSLGTSGSNEQFF.